This is a list of T cell receptor beta chains from one sample in a study of CD8+CD57+ T cells in acquired aplastic anemia. TCRdb reanalysed the reads using MiXCR and keeps one entry per CDR3 protein. The sample has 450,000 to 600,000 distinct CDR3 sequences, 25% to 40% seen once; the top ten hold nearly 0.85%. The sample consisted of sorted CD4+, CD8+, or CD8+CD57+ T cells (not recorded which) from PBMCs. Every receptor here comes from a human donor with aplastic anemia. Both conserved end residues are part of each CDR3. A D gene is named only where the DNA matches it firmly. Only part of the rows carry a size: once, few, many, or a class if the clone is expanded.

J gene: TRBJ2-7; V gene: TRBV7-9; D gene: NA; clone size: many; CDR3 length: 14; CDR3 DNA: TGTGCCAGCAGCTCAGTAGCGGTTTCCTACGAGCAGTACTTC; CDR3 protein: CASSSVAVSYEQYF
J gene: TRBJ2-5; V gene: TRBV7-9; D gene: NA; clone size: few; CDR3 length: 14; CDR3 DNA: TGTGCCAGCAGCTTGATCGGGACTCCAGAGACCCAGTACTTC; CDR3 protein: CASSLIGTPETQYF
J gene: TRBJ2-7; V gene: TRBV15; D gene: NA; clone size: NA; CDR3 length: 14; CDR3 DNA: TGTGCCACCAGCAAAGACACCCCAACCTACGAGCAGTACTTC; CDR3 protein: CATSKDTPTYEQYF
J gene: TRBJ2-1; V gene: TRBV9; D gene: NA; clone size: NA; CDR3 length: 15; CDR3 DNA: TGTGCCAGCTCGCCCCGGGATACCGCCTACAATGAGCAGTTCTTC; CDR3 protein: CASSPRDTAYNEQFF
J gene: TRBJ2-1; V gene: TRBV15; D gene: NA; clone size: many; CDR3 length: 14; CDR3 DNA: TGTGCCACCAGCAGAGGGACGGAGGGGGCTGAGCAGTTCTTC; CDR3 protein: CATSRGTEGAEQFF
J gene: TRBJ1-4; V gene: TRBV7-2; D gene: NA; clone size: NA; CDR3 length: 14; CDR3 DNA: TGTGCCAGCAGGCCGAGAGGGGCTAATGAAAAACTGTTTTTT; CDR3 protein: CASRPRGANEKLFF
J gene: TRBJ2-2; V gene: TRBV2; D gene: NA; clone size: few; CDR3 length: 15; CDR3 DNA: TGTGCCAGCAGTGAAAGGGGCGGATACACCGGGGAGCTGTTTTTT; CDR3 protein: CASSERGGYTGELFF
J gene: TRBJ2-7; V gene: TRBV25-1; D gene: NA; clone size: NA; CDR3 length: 16; CDR3 DNA: TGTGCCAGCAGTGAACTTTCACACCGGGGGACCTACGAGCAGTACTTC; CDR3 protein: CASSELSHRGTYEQYF
J gene: TRBJ2-7; V gene: TRBV7-8; D gene: NA; clone size: once; CDR3 length: 14; CDR3 DNA: TGTGCCAGCCAATCCCGGGACGGTACCTACGAGCAGTACTTC; CDR3 protein: CASQSRDGTYEQYF
J gene: TRBJ2-6; V gene: TRBV7-4; D gene: NA; clone size: NA; CDR3 length: 16; CDR3 DNA: TGTGCCAGCAACCGAGCAGAAGTCTCTGGGGCCAACGTCCTGACTTTC; CDR3 protein: CASNRAEVSGANVLTF
J gene: TRBJ2-7; V gene: TRBV15; D gene: TRBD2; clone size: NA; CDR3 length: 16; CDR3 DNA: TGTGCCACCAGCAGAGACCTAGCGGGAGGGCCATACGAGCAGTACTTC; CDR3 protein: CATSRDLAGGPYEQYF
J gene: TRBJ2-5; V gene: TRBV7-2; D gene: NA; clone size: NA; CDR3 length: 16; CDR3 DNA: TGTGCCAGCAGCCAAGAATGGGACACGCGCCAAGAGACCCAGCACTTC; CDR3 protein: CASSQEWDTRQETQHF
J gene: TRBJ2-1; V gene: TRBV5-4; D gene: NA; clone size: NA; CDR3 length: 15; CDR3 DNA: TGTGCCAGCATCTTAGGAGGGACCGGGTACAATGAGCAGTTCTTC; CDR3 protein: CASILGGTGYNEQFF
J gene: TRBJ2-1; V gene: TRBV20-1; D gene: NA; clone size: NA; CDR3 length: 15; CDR3 DNA: TGCAGTGCTAGAGCGACGATCGGACGAGACAATGAGCAGTTCTTC; CDR3 protein: CSARATIGRDNEQFF
J gene: TRBJ1-1; V gene: TRBV29-1; D gene: TRBD1; clone size: NA; CDR3 length: 12; CDR3 DNA: TGCAGCCTGGGACAGGGCGGCACTGAAGCTTTCTTT; CDR3 protein: CSLGQGGTEAFF
J gene: TRBJ2-7; V gene: TRBV7-9; D gene: NA; clone size: few; CDR3 length: 13; CDR3 DNA: TGTGCCAGCAGCACCGGGAAGGACTACGAGCAGTACTTC; CDR3 protein: CASSTGKDYEQYF
J gene: TRBJ2-3; V gene: TRBV7-2; D gene: TRBD2; clone size: many; CDR3 length: 12; CDR3 DNA: TGTGCCAGCAGCCCGGGGGGGGATACGCAGTATTTT; CDR3 protein: CASSPGGDTQYF
J gene: TRBJ2-7; V gene: TRBV10-1; D gene: TRBD2; clone size: NA; CDR3 length: 17; CDR3 DNA: TGCGCCAGCAGTGGAGTAAACCTAGCGGGAGACCACTACGAGCAGTACTTC; CDR3 protein: CASSGVNLAGDHYEQYF
J gene: TRBJ1-1; V gene: TRBV29-1; D gene: NA; clone size: NA; CDR3 length: 14; CDR3 DNA: TGCAGCGTTGGGTCCAGGGGCGCGAACACTGAAGCTTTCTTT; CDR3 protein: CSVGSRGANTEAFF
J gene: TRBJ2-3; V gene: TRBV6-1; D gene: NA; clone size: NA; CDR3 length: 12; CDR3 DNA: TGTGCCAGCAGTGAAGGGGTAGGGGCGCAGTATTTT; CDR3 protein: CASSEGVGAQYF
J gene: TRBJ2-7; V gene: TRBV4-2; D gene: TRBD1; clone size: NA; CDR3 length: 14; CDR3 DNA: TGTGCCAGCAGCCAACCCGGGACAGGTAGCGAGCAGTACTTC; CDR3 protein: CASSQPGTGSEQYF
J gene: TRBJ2-7; V gene: TRBV7-8; D gene: NA; clone size: many; CDR3 length: 14; CDR3 DNA: TGTGCCAGCAGCTTAGTGGCACAGGGCTACGAGCAGTACTTC; CDR3 protein: CASSLVAQGYEQYF
J gene: TRBJ2-7; V gene: TRBV6-1; D gene: TRBD1; clone size: NA; CDR3 length: 16; CDR3 DNA: TGTGCCAGCAGTCATACAGTCCGACAGGGTCCCCACGAGCAGTACTTC; CDR3 protein: CASSHTVRQGPHEQYF
J gene: TRBJ2-7; V gene: TRBV10-1; D gene: NA; clone size: few; CDR3 length: 13; CDR3 DNA: TGCGCCAGCAGTGAGTGGGAACAGAACGAGCAGTACTTC; CDR3 protein: CASSEWEQNEQYF
J gene: TRBJ2-7; V gene: TRBV6-2/TRBV6-3; D gene: NA; clone size: NA; CDR3 length: 14; CDR3 DNA: TGTGCCAGCAGCTCTGACAGGAGCTCCTACGAGCAGTACTTC; CDR3 protein: CASSSDRSSYEQYF
J gene: TRBJ1-5; V gene: TRBV4-2; D gene: TRBD1; clone size: few; CDR3 length: 16; CDR3 DNA: TGTGCCAGCAGCCCGACAGGGGCCATCGGCAATCAGCCCCAGCATTTT; CDR3 protein: CASSPTGAIGNQPQHF
J gene: TRBJ1-2; V gene: TRBV9; D gene: TRBD1; clone size: many; CDR3 length: 16; CDR3 DNA: TGTGCCAGCAGCGCGTTAGACAGGGTGTTAATTGATGGCTACACCTTC; CDR3 protein: CASSALDRVLIDGYTF
J gene: TRBJ1-1; V gene: TRBV5-1; D gene: NA; clone size: NA; CDR3 length: 15; CDR3 DNA: TGCGCCAGCAGCATAACGGGTCTCCAAAACACTGAAGCTTTCTTT; CDR3 protein: CASSITGLQNTEAFF
J gene: TRBJ2-2; V gene: TRBV20-1; D gene: NA; clone size: few; CDR3 length: 12; CDR3 DNA: TGCAGTGCCAGGGGTGGGGCCGGGGAGCTGTTTTTT; CDR3 protein: CSARGGAGELFF
J gene: TRBJ1-5; V gene: TRBV6-5; D gene: NA; clone size: NA; CDR3 length: 14; CDR3 DNA: TGTGCCAGCAGTTACGCCAGCATCAATCAGCCCCAGCATTTT; CDR3 protein: CASSYASINQPQHF
J gene: TRBJ2-5; V gene: TRBV29-1; D gene: TRBD1; clone size: NA; CDR3 length: 13; CDR3 DNA: TGCAGCGTTAAGACAGGGATTCATGAGACCCAGTACTTC; CDR3 protein: CSVKTGIHETQYF
J gene: TRBJ2-2; V gene: TRBV25-1; D gene: NA; clone size: many; CDR3 length: 16; CDR3 DNA: TGTGCCAGCAGCTTGGGAGGGGGCGCGAACACCGGGGAGCTGTTTTTT; CDR3 protein: CASSLGGGANTGELFF
J gene: TRBJ1-1; V gene: TRBV25-1; D gene: TRBD1; clone size: NA; CDR3 length: 16; CDR3 DNA: TGTGCCAGCAGCCAAGATATGGGTCAGGGGGACACTGAAGCTTTCTTT; CDR3 protein: CASSQDMGQGDTEAFF
J gene: TRBJ2-7; V gene: TRBV11-2; D gene: NA; clone size: NA; CDR3 length: 14; CDR3 DNA: TGTGCCAGCAGCTTAGACTTTAGCGGCTACGAGCAGTACTTC; CDR3 protein: CASSLDFSGYEQYF
J gene: TRBJ2-7; V gene: TRBV15; D gene: NA; clone size: many; CDR3 length: 16; CDR3 DNA: TGTGCCACCAGCAGAGATCTCTTTGACAGGACCTACGAGCAGTACTTC; CDR3 protein: CATSRDLFDRTYEQYF
J gene: TRBJ2-1; V gene: TRBV10-3; D gene: NA; clone size: NA; CDR3 length: 13; CDR3 DNA: TGTGCCAGCAGCCCTCGAAGGGGCAATGAGCAGTTCTTC; CDR3 protein: CASSPRRGNEQFF
J gene: TRBJ1-2; V gene: TRBV10-3; D gene: NA; clone size: NA; CDR3 length: 15; CDR3 DNA: TGTGCCATCAGTGAGTCGGCAGGGGCACTCTCTGGAAACACCTTC; CDR3 protein: CAISESAGALSGNTF
J gene: TRBJ2-7; V gene: TRBV5-1; D gene: NA; clone size: few; CDR3 length: 14; CDR3 DNA: TGCGCCAGCAGCACCGAACAGGAATACTACGAGCAGTACTTC; CDR3 protein: CASSTEQEYYEQYF
J gene: TRBJ1-2; V gene: TRBV4-2; D gene: TRBD1; clone size: few; CDR3 length: 16; CDR3 DNA: TGTGCCAGCAGCCAAGAGGGGACAGGAAACATCTATGGCTACACCTTC; CDR3 protein: CASSQEGTGNIYGYTF
J gene: TRBJ1-6; V gene: TRBV25-1; D gene: NA; clone size: NA; CDR3 length: 15; CDR3 DNA: TGTGCCAGCAGTCGGGCCAGGGGCTATAATTCACCCCTCCACTTT; CDR3 protein: CASSRARGYNSPLHF
J gene: TRBJ2-1; V gene: TRBV2; D gene: TRBD2; clone size: few; CDR3 length: 12; CDR3 DNA: TGTGCCAGCAGTGAACTAGCGGGAGTGCAGTTCTTC; CDR3 protein: CASSELAGVQFF
J gene: TRBJ2-2; V gene: TRBV11-2; D gene: TRBD1; clone size: NA; CDR3 length: 16; CDR3 DNA: TGTGCCAGCAGCTTTTCGGGACAGGGTTGGACCGGGGAGCTGTTTTTT; CDR3 protein: CASSFSGQGWTGELFF
J gene: TRBJ2-7; V gene: TRBV10-3; D gene: NA; clone size: NA; CDR3 length: 14; CDR3 DNA: TGTGCCAGCAGAGAAGATCCGAGCTCCTACGAGCAGTACTTC; CDR3 protein: CASREDPSSYEQYF
J gene: TRBJ1-1; V gene: TRBV29-1; D gene: NA; clone size: once; CDR3 length: 11; CDR3 DNA: TGCAGCGTACAAGGGACCACTGAAGCTTTCTTT; CDR3 protein: CSVQGTTEAFF
J gene: TRBJ2-1; V gene: TRBV11-2; D gene: NA; clone size: NA; CDR3 length: 15; CDR3 DNA: TGTGCCAGCAGCTTAGTTTCTGACTACGTCGATGAGCAGTTCTTC; CDR3 protein: CASSLVSDYVDEQFF
J gene: TRBJ2-7; V gene: TRBV20-1; D gene: NA; clone size: NA; CDR3 length: 16; CDR3 DNA: TGCAGTGCTAGAATCGGGAGCCCGCTTTTACCACGGGAGCAGTACTTC; CDR3 protein: CSARIGSPLLPREQYF
J gene: TRBJ2-2; V gene: TRBV7-2; D gene: TRBD2; clone size: few; CDR3 length: 14; CDR3 DNA: TGTGCCAGCAGACCCCTAGCGGCAAGCGGGGAGCTGTTTTTT; CDR3 protein: CASRPLAASGELFF
J gene: TRBJ1-2; V gene: TRBV10-2; D gene: TRBD1; clone size: many; CDR3 length: 15; CDR3 DNA: TGCGCCAGTACACGGGACAGGGTTTGGAACTATGGCTACACCTTC; CDR3 protein: CASTRDRVWNYGYTF
J gene: TRBJ2-3; V gene: TRBV28; D gene: NA; clone size: NA; CDR3 length: 13; CDR3 DNA: TGTGCCAGCAGTGTCGGACAGATGGGTACGCAGTATTTT; CDR3 protein: CASSVGQMGTQYF
J gene: TRBJ2-3; V gene: TRBV5-1; D gene: NA; clone size: many; CDR3 length: 15; CDR3 DNA: TGTGCTAGCAGCTTAGGGCTAGCTGGGACAGATACGCAGTATTTT; CDR3 protein: CASSLGLAGTDTQYF
J gene: TRBJ1-1; V gene: TRBV2; D gene: NA; clone size: few; CDR3 length: 13; CDR3 DNA: TGTGCCAGCAGTTTTCTGGAGGCCCCGGGAGCTTTCTTT; CDR3 protein: CASSFLEAPGAFF
J gene: TRBJ2-5; V gene: TRBV15; D gene: NA; clone size: few; CDR3 length: 13; CDR3 DNA: TGTGCCAGCAGTAGAGGGTTTTGGCAGACCCAGTACTTC; CDR3 protein: CASSRGFWQTQYF
J gene: TRBJ2-1; V gene: TRBV10-3; D gene: TRBD1; clone size: many; CDR3 length: 13; CDR3 DNA: TGTGCCATCACTGGGGACAGCCGCTATGAGCAGTTCTTC; CDR3 protein: CAITGDSRYEQFF
J gene: TRBJ1-6; V gene: TRBV25-1; D gene: NA; clone size: many; CDR3 length: 14; CDR3 DNA: TGTGCCAGCAGTGAGACCGGGGGCGGTTCACCCCTCCACTTT; CDR3 protein: CASSETGGGSPLHF
J gene: TRBJ2-6; V gene: TRBV7-3; D gene: NA; clone size: few; CDR3 length: 16; CDR3 DNA: TGTGCCAGCAGCTTAACACGTCGCTCTGGGGCCAACGTCCTGACTTTC; CDR3 protein: CASSLTRRSGANVLTF
J gene: TRBJ1-2; V gene: TRBV11-1; D gene: TRBD1; clone size: NA; CDR3 length: 18; CDR3 DNA: TGTGCCAGCAGCTTAGCGCAGGGACAGGGTCCAGCTAACTATGGCTACACCTTC; CDR3 protein: CASSLAQGQGPANYGYTF
J gene: TRBJ1-5; V gene: TRBV4-1; D gene: NA; clone size: many; CDR3 length: 12; CDR3 DNA: TGCGCCAGCAGCCAACCTGGTCAGCCCCAGCATTTT; CDR3 protein: CASSQPGQPQHF